This record covers a single T cell receptor beta chain. The target antigen is unknown. Primers for the PCR totalled 60 Vbeta and 13 Jbeta. Profiled with immunoSEQ multiplex PCR; TCRdb holds only in-frame clones, not every one. Of 95,000 to 110,000 clones listed, more than 70% are singletons. This sample is drawn from a study of cytomegalovirus exposure and HLA in healthy donors. The CDR3 sequence is 15 residues long. CDR1 is SGHTA, CDR2 FQGNSA, per germline. The V gene lost 1 base and the J gene lost 8 bases, with 17 bases spanning the gap. Overall study findings and caveats: Association of a missense DCLRE1C variant with TCR beta V- and J-gene trimming was reported in a later analysis. Among the most significant clusters, several appeared linked to common viral pathogens in a later analysis.

The sample taken for sequencing was PBMCs. This receptor was taken from a man between 18 and 29 years old in good health and CMV-seronegative. The chain links TRBV7-2 to TRBJ1-2; perhaps TRBD1 as D (6 bases). CDR3 sequence (DNA): TGTGCCAGCAGCTTAGTCAACAGGGACCTCTTCGGCTACACCTTC. Protein product: CASSLVNRDLFGYTF.